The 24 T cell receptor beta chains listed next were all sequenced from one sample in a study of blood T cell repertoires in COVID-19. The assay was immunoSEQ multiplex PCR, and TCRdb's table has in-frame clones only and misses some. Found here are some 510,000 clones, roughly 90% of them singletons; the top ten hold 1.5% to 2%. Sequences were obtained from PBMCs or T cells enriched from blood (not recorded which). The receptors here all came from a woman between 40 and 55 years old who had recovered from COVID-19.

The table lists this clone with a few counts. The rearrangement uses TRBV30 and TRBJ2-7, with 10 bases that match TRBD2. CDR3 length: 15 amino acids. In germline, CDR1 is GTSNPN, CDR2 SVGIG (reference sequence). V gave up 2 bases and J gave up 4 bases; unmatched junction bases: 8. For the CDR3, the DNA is TGTGCCTGGAGTAAAGGAGCGGGAGGGTTATACGAGCAGTACTTC. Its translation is CAWSKGAGGLYEQYF.

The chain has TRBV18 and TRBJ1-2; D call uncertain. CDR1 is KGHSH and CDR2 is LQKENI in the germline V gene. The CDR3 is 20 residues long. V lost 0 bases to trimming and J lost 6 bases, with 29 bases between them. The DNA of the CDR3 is TGTGCCAGCTCACCACCGATGGGTTCAACCCCGTCCAGTAAGAGGGATGGCTACACCTTC. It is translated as CASSPPMGSTPSSKRDGYTF.

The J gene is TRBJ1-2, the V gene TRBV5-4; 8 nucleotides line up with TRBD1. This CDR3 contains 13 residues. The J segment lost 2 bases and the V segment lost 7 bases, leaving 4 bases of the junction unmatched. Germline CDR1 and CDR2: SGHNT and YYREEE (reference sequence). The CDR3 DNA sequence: TGTGCCAGCCGGACAGGGCTCAACTATGGCTACACCTTC. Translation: CASRTGLNYGYTF.

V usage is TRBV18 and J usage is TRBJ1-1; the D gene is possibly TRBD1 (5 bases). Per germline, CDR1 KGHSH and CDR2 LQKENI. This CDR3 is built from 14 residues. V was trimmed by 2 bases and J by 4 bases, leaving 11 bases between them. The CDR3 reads CASSPTGEITEAFF. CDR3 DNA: TGTGCCAGCTCACCAACGGGGGAGATCACTGAAGCTTTCTTT.

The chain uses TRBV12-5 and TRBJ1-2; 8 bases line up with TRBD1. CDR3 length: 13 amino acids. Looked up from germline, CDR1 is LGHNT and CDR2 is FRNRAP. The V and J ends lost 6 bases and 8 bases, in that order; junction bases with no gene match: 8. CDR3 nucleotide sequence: TGTGCTAGTGGAACGGGACAGGACAAAGGCTACACCTTC. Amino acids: CASGTGQDKGYTF.

The CDR3 sequence is CASSAASTATNEKLFF. The DNA for the CDR3 is TGTGCCAGCAGTGCGGCATCGACAGCTACTAATGAAAAACTGTTTTTT. The V call is TRBV25-1, the J call TRBJ1-4; TRBD1 might be the D (5 bases). The V and J ends lost 4 bases and 2 bases respectively, with 14 bases between them. The CDR3 has 16 residues. Germline V gene lookup returns CDR1 MGHDK and CDR2 SYGVNS. The full variable domain, in which reference TRBV25-1 and TRBJ1-4 provide the parts outside the CDR3, is EADIYQTPRYLVIGTGKKITLECSQTMGHDKMYWYQQDPGMELHLIHYSYGVNSTEKGDLSSESTVSRIRTEHFPLTLESARPSHTSQYLCASSAASTATNEKLFFGSGTQLSVL.

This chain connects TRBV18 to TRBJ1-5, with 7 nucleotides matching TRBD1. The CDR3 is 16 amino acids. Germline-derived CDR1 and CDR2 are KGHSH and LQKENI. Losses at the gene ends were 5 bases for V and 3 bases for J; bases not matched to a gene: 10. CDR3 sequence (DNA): TGTGCCAGCTCAAGCCAAGGACAGGTATTCAATCAGCCCCAGCATTTT. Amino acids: CASSSQGQVFNQPQHF.

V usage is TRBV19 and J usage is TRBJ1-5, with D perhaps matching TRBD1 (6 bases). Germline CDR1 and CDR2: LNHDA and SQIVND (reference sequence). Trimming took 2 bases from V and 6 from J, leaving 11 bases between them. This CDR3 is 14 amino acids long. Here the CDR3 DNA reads TGTGCCAGTAGTATAAGGGGGGAGGGTCAGCCCCAGCATTTT. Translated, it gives CASSIRGEGQPQHF. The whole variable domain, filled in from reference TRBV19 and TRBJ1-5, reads DGGITQSPKYLFRKEGQNVTLSCEQNLNHDAMYWYRQDPGQGLRLIYYSQIVNDFQKGDIAEGYSVSREKKESFPLTVTSAQKNPTAFYLCASSIRGEGQPQHFGDGTRLSIL.

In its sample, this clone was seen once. As DNA, the CDR3 is TGCAGCGCACGACAGGGGTTGGGCGAGCAGTACTTC. Translated: CSARQGLGEQYF. The chain carries TRBV29-1 and TRBJ2-7, with TRBD1 identical over 8 bases. V was pared by 7 bases and J by 6 bases, with 8 bases of the junction left unmatched. Germline-derived CDR1 and CDR2 are SQVTM and ANQGSEA. There are 12 residues in the CDR3.

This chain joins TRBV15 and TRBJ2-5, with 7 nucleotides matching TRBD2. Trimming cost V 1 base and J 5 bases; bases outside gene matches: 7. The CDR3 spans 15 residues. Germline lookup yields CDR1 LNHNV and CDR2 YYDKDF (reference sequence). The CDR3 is CATSRVGGSGETQYF. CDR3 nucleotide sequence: TGTGCCACCAGCAGAGTCGGCGGGAGCGGGGAGACCCAGTACTTC.

In DNA form, the CDR3 reads TGTGCCAGCAGCGCGGACAGCGCCGCCTCTAGCTATGGCTACACCTTC. Residues: CASSADSAASSYGYTF. This sequence joins TRBV7-9 and TRBJ1-2; D is perhaps TRBD1 (6 bases). Germline V gene lookup returns CDR1 SEHNR and CDR2 FQNEAQ (reference sequence). V lost 5 bases and J 4 bases, leaving 20 bases between the germline ends. CDR3 length: 16 residues.

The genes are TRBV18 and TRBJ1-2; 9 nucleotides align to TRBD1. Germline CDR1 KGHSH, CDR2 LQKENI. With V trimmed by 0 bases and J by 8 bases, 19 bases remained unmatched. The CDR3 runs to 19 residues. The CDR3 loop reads CASSPPVGQGGKISEGYTF. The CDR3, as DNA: TGTGCCAGCTCACCACCGGTGGGACAGGGAGGGAAAATATCGGAAGGCTACACCTTC.

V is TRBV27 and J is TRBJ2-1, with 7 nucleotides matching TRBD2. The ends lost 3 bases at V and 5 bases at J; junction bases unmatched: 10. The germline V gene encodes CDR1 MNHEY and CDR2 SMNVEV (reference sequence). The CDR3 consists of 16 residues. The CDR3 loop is CASSFGEGELNNEQFF. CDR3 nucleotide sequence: TGTGCCAGCAGTTTTGGGGAGGGCGAACTAAACAATGAGCAGTTCTTC.

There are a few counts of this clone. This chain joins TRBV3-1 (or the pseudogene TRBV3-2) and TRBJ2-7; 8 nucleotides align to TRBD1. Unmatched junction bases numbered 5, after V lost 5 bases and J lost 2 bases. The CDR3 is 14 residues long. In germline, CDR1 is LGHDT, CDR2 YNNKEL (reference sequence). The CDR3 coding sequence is TGTGCCAGCAGCGCAGGACAGGGTCCCTACGAGCAGTACTTC. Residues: CASSAGQGPYEQYF.

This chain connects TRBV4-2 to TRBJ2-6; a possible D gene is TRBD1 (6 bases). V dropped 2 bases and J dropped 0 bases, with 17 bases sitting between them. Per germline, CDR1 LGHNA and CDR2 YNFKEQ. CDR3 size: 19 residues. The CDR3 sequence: CASSQNYRTETSGANVLTF. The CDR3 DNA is TGTGCCAGCAGCCAAAATTATAGGACAGAAACCTCTGGGGCCAACGTCCTGACTTTC.

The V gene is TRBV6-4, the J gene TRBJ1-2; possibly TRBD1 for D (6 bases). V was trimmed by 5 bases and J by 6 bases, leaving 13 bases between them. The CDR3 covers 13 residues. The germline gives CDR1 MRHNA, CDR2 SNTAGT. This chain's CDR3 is CASSRAGADGYTF. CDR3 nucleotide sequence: TGTGCCAGCAGTCGGGCGGGGGCAGATGGCTACACCTTC.

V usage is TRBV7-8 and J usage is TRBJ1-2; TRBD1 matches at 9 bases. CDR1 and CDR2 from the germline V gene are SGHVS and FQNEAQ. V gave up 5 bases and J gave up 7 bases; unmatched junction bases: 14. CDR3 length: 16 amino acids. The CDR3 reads CASSPTYVDRGGGYTF. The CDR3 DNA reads TGTGCCAGCAGCCCCACATATGTGGACAGGGGAGGTGGCTACACCTTC.

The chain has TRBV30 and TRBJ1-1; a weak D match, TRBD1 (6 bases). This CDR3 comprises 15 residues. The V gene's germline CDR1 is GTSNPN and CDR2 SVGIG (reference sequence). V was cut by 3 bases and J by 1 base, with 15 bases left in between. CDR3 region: CAWSPDRSWNTEAFF. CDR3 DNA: TGTGCCTGGAGCCCAGACAGGAGTTGGAACACTGAAGCTTTCTTT. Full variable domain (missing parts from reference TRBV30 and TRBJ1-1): SQTIHQWPATLVQPVGSPLSLECTVEGTSNPNLYWYRQAAGRGLQLLFYSVGIGQISSEVPQNLSASRPQDRQFILSSKKLLLSDSGFYLCAWSPDRSWNTEAFFGQGTRLTVV.

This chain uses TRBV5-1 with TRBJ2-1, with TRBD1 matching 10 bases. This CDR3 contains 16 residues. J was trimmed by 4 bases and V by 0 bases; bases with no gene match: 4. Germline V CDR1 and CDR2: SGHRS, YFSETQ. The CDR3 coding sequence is TGCGCCAGCAGCTTGGCTGGGGGACAGGGGTACAATGAGCAGTTCTTC. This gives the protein CASSLAGGQGYNEQFF.

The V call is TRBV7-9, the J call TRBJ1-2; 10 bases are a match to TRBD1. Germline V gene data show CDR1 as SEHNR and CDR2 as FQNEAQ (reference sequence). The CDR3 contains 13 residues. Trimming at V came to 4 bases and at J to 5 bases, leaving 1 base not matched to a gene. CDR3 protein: CASSWGQGYGYTF. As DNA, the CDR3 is TGTGCCAGCAGCTGGGGACAGGGGTATGGCTACACCTTC.

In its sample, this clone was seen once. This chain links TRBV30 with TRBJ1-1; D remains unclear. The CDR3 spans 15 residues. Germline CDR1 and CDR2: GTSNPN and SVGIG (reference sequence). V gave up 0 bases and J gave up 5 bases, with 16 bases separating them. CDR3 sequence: CAWSVLQRRYTEAFF. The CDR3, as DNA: TGTGCCTGGAGTGTACTTCAAAGGAGATATACTGAAGCTTTCTTT.

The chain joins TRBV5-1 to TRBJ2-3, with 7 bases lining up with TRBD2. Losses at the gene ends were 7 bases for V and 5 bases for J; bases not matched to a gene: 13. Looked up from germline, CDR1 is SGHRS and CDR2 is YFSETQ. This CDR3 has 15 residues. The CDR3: CASSIDRLAGDTQYF. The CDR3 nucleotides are TGCGCCAGCTCCATAGATCGACTAGCAGGAGATACGCAGTATTTT. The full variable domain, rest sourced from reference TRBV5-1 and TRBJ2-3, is KAGVTQTPRYLIKTRGQQVTLSCSPISGHRSVSWYQQTPGQGLQFLFEYFSETQRNKGNFPGRFSGRQFSNSRSEMNVSTLELGDSALYLCASSIDRLAGDTQYFGPGTRLTVL.

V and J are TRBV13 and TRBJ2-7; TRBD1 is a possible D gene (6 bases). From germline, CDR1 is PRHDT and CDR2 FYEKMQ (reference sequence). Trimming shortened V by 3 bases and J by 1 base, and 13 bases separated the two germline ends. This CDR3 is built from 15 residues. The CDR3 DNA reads TGTGCCAGCAGCTTGGACAGCTCTCCTTCCTACGAGCAGTACTTC. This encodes CASSLDSSPSYEQYF.

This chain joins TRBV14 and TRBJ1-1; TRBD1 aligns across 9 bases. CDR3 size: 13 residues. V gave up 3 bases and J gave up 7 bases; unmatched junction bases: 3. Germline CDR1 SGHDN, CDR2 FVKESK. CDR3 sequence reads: CASSHRGQGEAFF. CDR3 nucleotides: TGTGCCAGCAGCCATCGGGGACAGGGTGAAGCTTTCTTT.